A selection of T cell receptor beta chains follows, all from one sample in a study of cytotoxic CD8 clonotypes in ibrutinib-treated CLL. Sequencing used immunoSEQ multiplex PCR; TCRdb keeps in-frame clones, though not all of them. The table lists roughly 220,000 clones, approximately 79% of them singletons. The sample here was PBMCs, taken after 12 months of ibrutinib treatment. These receptors all stem from a human donor with chronic lymphocytic leukemia. CDR3s include the opening cysteine and the closing phenylalanine or tryptophan. Each record gives: clone size, J gene, V gene, D gene, CDR3 protein, CDR3 DNA. D genes are given only for firm matches. Size tells how often a clone was seen (once, few, many) or the class of an expanded clone, and some rows leave it out.

few TRBJ1-5 TRBV9 NA CASSVGPTGSNQPQHF TGTGCCAGCAGCGTCGGACCAACAGGGTCAAACCAGCCCCAGCATTTT
NA TRBJ2-7 TRBV18 NA CASSPPTGLYEQYF TGTGCCAGCTCACCACCTACAGGGCTGTACGAGCAGTACTTC
NA TRBJ2-7 TRBV5-4 NA CASSLGQGDYEQYF TGTGCCAGCAGCTTGGGCCAGGGAGACTACGAGCAGTACTTC
NA TRBJ2-7 TRBV4-2 TRBD2 CASSQKRGGAYEQYF TGTGCCAGCAGCCAGAAGCGGGGGGGCGCCTACGAGCAGTACTTC
once TRBJ2-2 TRBV2 NA CASRTTGELFF TGTGCCAGCAGAACGACCGGGGAGCTGTTTTTT
NA TRBJ1-5 TRBV6-1 NA CASRSILGNQPQHF TGTGCCAGCAGGTCCATTTTGGGCAATCAGCCCCAGCATTTT
few TRBJ2-5 TRBV11-3 NA CASSWGGETQYF TGTGCCAGCAGCTGGGGCGGAGAGACCCAGTACTTC
once TRBJ1-5 TRBV11-2 NA CASSSQPGARNQPQHF TGTGCCAGCAGCTCCCAGCCGGGGGCGCGCAATCAGCCCCAGCATTTT
NA TRBJ2-3 TRBV18 TRBD1 CASSGTADTQYF TGTGCCAGCTCAGGGACAGCAGATACGCAGTATTTT
NA TRBJ2-7 TRBV30 NA CAWSVDWVSYEQYF TGTGCCTGGAGTGTAGATTGGGTTTCCTACGAGCAGTACTTC
once TRBJ2-2 TRBV19 TRBD2 CASSGGLAANTGELFF TGTGCCAGTAGTGGTGGACTAGCGGCGAACACCGGGGAGCTGTTTTTT
NA TRBJ2-7 TRBV7-2 NA CASSFGPSYEQYF TGTGCCAGCAGCTTCGGGCCTTCCTACGAGCAGTACTTC
NA TRBJ1-3 TRBV7-8 TRBD1 CASSFLPGQGASGNTIYF TGTGCCAGCAGCTTCCTACCGGGACAGGGGGCCTCGGGAAACACCATATATTTT
NA TRBJ1-1 TRBV30 TRBD1 CACLRQGAFF TGTGCCTGCCTAAGACAGGGAGCTTTCTTT
NA TRBJ2-1 TRBV2 TRBD2 CASSDVWLAGGNEQFF TGTGCCAGCAGTGATGTCTGGCTAGCGGGAGGGAATGAGCAGTTCTTC
once TRBJ2-7 TRBV5-1 NA CASTDSAIYEQYF TGCGCCAGCACGGACAGTGCCATCTACGAGCAGTACTTC
few TRBJ2-7 TRBV28 NA CASSLPPGATSYEQYF TGTGCCAGCAGTCTGCCCCCGGGAGCTACCTCCTACGAGCAGTACTTC
NA TRBJ1-1 TRBV18 NA CASSPSNTEAFF TGTGCCAGCTCACCGTCGAACACTGAAGCTTTCTTT
few TRBJ1-2 TRBV10-3 NA CAISSSKGERSYTF TGTGCCATCAGCTCCTCGAAGGGGGAGAGGAGCTACACCTTC
NA TRBJ2-1 TRBV5-1 NA CASSLVLGKTEQFF TGCGCCAGCAGCTTGGTCCTGGGCAAAACTGAGCAGTTCTTC
few TRBJ2-3 TRBV11-3 TRBD2 CASSLSTSGGGADTQYF TGTGCCAGCAGCTTATCGACTAGCGGGGGAGGCGCAGATACGCAGTATTTT
few TRBJ1-5 TRBV2 NA CASNRGRDQPQHF TGTGCCAGCAATCGGGGGCGCGATCAGCCCCAGCATTTT
NA TRBJ2-5 TRBV28 TRBD2 CASSLPGGRGMETQYF TGTGCCAGCAGTTTACCTGGCGGGAGGGGTATGGAGACCCAGTACTTC
NA TRBJ2-5 TRBV28 NA CASSGSLETQYF TGTGCCAGCAGTGGTAGTTTGGAGACCCAGTACTTC
NA TRBJ1-1 TRBV18 TRBD1 CASSPYGGTGLNTEAFF TGTGCCAGCTCACCCTATGGCGGGACAGGGTTGAACACTGAAGCTTTCTTT
NA TRBJ1-4 TRBV7-9 NA CASSLGDRSSTNEKLFF TGTGCCAGCAGCTTAGGAGACAGGTCATCAACTAATGAAAAACTGTTTTTT
NA TRBJ2-7 TRBV7-9 NA CASSLDAVYEQYF TGTGCCAGCAGCTTAGATGCGGTCTACGAGCAGTACTTC
NA TRBJ1-2 TRBV7-2 TRBD1 CASSTYRGRVSLYGYTF TGTGCCAGCAGCACCTACAGGGGGCGAGTTAGTTTGTATGGCTACACCTTC
NA TRBJ1-1 TRBV4-1 NA CASSHLGRLNTEAFF TGCGCCAGCAGCCATTTAGGACGGCTGAACACTGAAGCTTTCTTT
NA TRBJ2-2 TRBV5-1 NA CASSFSRGTGELFF TGCGCCAGCAGCTTCTCCCGGGGAACCGGGGAGCTGTTTTTT
NA TRBJ1-2 TRBV4-2 NA CASSQGGGSGYTF TGTGCCAGCAGCCAAGGGGGGGGCAGCGGCTACACCTTC
NA TRBJ1-1 TRBV4-1 TRBD1 CASSRDRAAFF TGCGCCAGCAGCCGTGACAGGGCCGCTTTCTTT
NA TRBJ1-4 TRBV11-2 NA CASSSGDWGKLFF TGTGCCAGCAGCTCAGGGGATTGGGGAAAACTGTTTTTT
NA TRBJ1-2 TRBV18 NA CASSPREEDGYTF TGTGCCAGCTCACCAAGGGAGGAGGATGGCTACACCTTC
NA TRBJ1-2 TRBV15 TRBD1 CATSRGGQGVNYGYTF TGTGCCACCAGCAGAGGCGGGCAGGGGGTTAACTATGGCTACACCTTC
few TRBJ2-7 TRBV27 TRBD1 CASSSRDRAYEQYF TGTGCCAGCAGCTCCCGGGACAGGGCCTACGAGCAGTACTTC
NA TRBJ1-1 TRBV7-9 NA CASSLRGSRVGNTEAFF TGTGCCAGCAGCCTAAGGGGGAGCAGGGTGGGAAACACTGAAGCTTTCTTT
NA TRBJ2-2 TRBV7-9 NA CASSHPRPGELFF TGTGCCAGCAGCCACCCACGCCCCGGGGAGCTGTTTTTT
NA TRBJ1-1 TRBV19 TRBD1 CASWDRGLGNTEAFF TGTGCCAGTTGGGACAGGGGCCTGGGGAACACTGAAGCTTTCTTT
NA TRBJ2-7 TRBV19 NA CASSASRGYEQYF TGTGCCAGTAGTGCGTCCAGGGGCTACGAGCAGTACTTC
NA TRBJ1-2 TRBV6-6 NA CASSYSEANYGYTF TGTGCCAGCAGTTACTCTGAGGCTAACTATGGCTACACCTTC
NA TRBJ1-4 TRBV9 NA CASSVAGQANEKLFF TGTGCCAGCAGCGTAGCCGGGCAGGCTAATGAAAAACTGTTTTTT
NA TRBJ2-7 TRBV27 TRBD1 CATGTGPYEQYF TGTGCCACCGGGACAGGCCCCTACGAGCAGTACTTC
NA TRBJ1-1 TRBV9 TRBD1 CASSARDRPYTEAFF TGTGCCAGCAGCGCCCGGGACAGACCATACACTGAAGCTTTCTTT
few TRBJ1-2 TRBV5-6 NA CASSLDWGSYTF TGTGCCAGCAGCTTGGACTGGGGAAGCTACACCTTC
NA TRBJ1-3 TRBV6-5 TRBD1 CASSWQGAGGNTIYF TGTGCCAGCAGCTGGCAGGGGGCAGGTGGAAACACCATATATTTT
NA TRBJ2-1 TRBV5-6 NA CASDGQGLYNEQFF TGTGCCAGCGATGGACAGGGACTATACAATGAGCAGTTCTTC
NA TRBJ1-3 TRBV5-6 TRBD1 CASSGDSYSSGNTIYF TGTGCCAGCAGCGGGGACAGTTACTCCTCTGGAAACACCATATATTTT
NA TRBJ1-1 TRBV6-1 NA CASGLNTEAFF TGTGCCAGCGGCCTGAACACTGAAGCTTTCTTT
NA TRBJ2-2 TRBV29-1 TRBD2 CSVAWGGNTGELFF TGCAGCGTTGCTTGGGGGGGAAACACCGGGGAGCTGTTTTTT
NA TRBJ1-2 TRBV5-1 NA CASSLGHPSEGYTF TGCGCCAGCAGCTTGGGACATCCAAGCGAGGGCTACACCTTC
NA TRBJ2-5 TRBV5-1 TRBD1 CASSLFGDSETQYF TGCGCCAGCAGCTTGTTCGGGGACAGCGAGACCCAGTACTTC
NA TRBJ2-1 TRBV7-8 TRBD2 CATGGEGSYNEQFF TGTGCCACCGGAGGGGAGGGCTCCTACAATGAGCAGTTCTTC
once TRBJ2-7 TRBV7-2 TRBD2 CASSLQGTSVQQYF TGTGCCAGCAGCTTACAGGGGACTAGCGTACAGCAGTACTTC
NA TRBJ2-7 TRBV19 NA CASSIGQHSYEQYF TGTGCCAGTAGTATCGGGCAGCATTCCTACGAGCAGTACTTC
NA TRBJ1-2 TRBV5-4 NA CASSFGFYGYTF TGTGCCAGCAGCTTTGGATTCTATGGCTACACCTTC
NA TRBJ2-1 TRBV19 TRBD1 CASSRGQGIYNEQFF TGTGCCAGTAGTAGGGGACAGGGAATATACAATGAGCAGTTCTTC
NA TRBJ1-2 TRBV6-1 NA CASSLGSLAGYTF TGTGCCAGCAGCCTCGGAAGTCTTGCGGGCTACACCTTC
NA TRBJ2-5 TRBV11-3 NA CASSLGGGQQETQYF TGTGCCAGCAGCTTGGGAGGGGGACAACAAGAGACCCAGTACTTC